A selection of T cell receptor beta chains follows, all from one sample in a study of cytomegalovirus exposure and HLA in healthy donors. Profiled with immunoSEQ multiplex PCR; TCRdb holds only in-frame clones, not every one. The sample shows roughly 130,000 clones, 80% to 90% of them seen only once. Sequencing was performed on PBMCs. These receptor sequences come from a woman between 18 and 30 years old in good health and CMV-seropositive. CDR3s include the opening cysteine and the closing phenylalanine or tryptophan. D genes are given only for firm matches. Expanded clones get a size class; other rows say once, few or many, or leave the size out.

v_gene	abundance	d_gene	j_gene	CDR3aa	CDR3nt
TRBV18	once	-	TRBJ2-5	CASSPGAGETQYF	TGTGCCAGCTCACCGGGGGCCGGGGAGACCCAGTACTTC
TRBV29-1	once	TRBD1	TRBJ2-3	CSVTGGERGTDTQYF	TGCAGCGTGACAGGGGGTGAGCGCGGCACAGATACGCAGTATTTT
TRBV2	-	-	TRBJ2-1	CASSVFPGMLPGNEQFF	TGTGCCAGCAGTGTCTTCCCGGGAATGCTTCCTGGGAATGAGCAGTTCTTC
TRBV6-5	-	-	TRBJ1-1	CASSYSTGHQNTEAFF	TGTGCCAGCAGTTACTCTACGGGACACCAGAACACTGAAGCTTTCTTT
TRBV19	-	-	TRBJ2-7	CASSMALQGREQYF	TGTGCCAGTAGTATGGCCCTGCAGGGCCGCGAGCAGTACTTC
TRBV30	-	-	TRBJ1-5	CAWTKSGDQPQHF	TGTGCCTGGACAAAGTCAGGCGATCAGCCCCAGCATTTT
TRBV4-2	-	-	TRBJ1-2	CASSQETGDGYTF	TGTGCCAGCAGCCAAGAAACGGGGGATGGCTACACCTTC
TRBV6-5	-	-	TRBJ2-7	CASSYSGQIYEQYF	TGTGCCAGCAGTTACTCGGGACAAATCTACGAGCAGTACTTC
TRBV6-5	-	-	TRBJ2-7	CASSYRGGEQYF	TGTGCCAGCAGTTACAGAGGGGGCGAGCAGTACTTC
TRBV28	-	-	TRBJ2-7	CASSNGGGQAYEQYF	TGTGCCAGCAGTAACGGAGGGGGCCAGGCCTACGAGCAGTACTTC
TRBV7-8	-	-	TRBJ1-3	CASSLGAGGVAGNTIYF	TGTGCCAGCAGCTTAGGGGCAGGAGGGGTGGCTGGAAACACCATATATTTT
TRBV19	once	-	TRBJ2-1	CASSIGVQYNEQFF	TGTGCCAGTAGTATAGGGGTACAGTACAATGAGCAGTTCTTC
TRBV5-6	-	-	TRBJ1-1	CASSLFIAGNTEAFF	TGTGCCAGCAGCTTGTTTATCGCGGGGAACACTGAAGCTTTCTTT
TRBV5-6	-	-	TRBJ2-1	CATSLSPRATPQFF	TGTGCCACCTCCCTGAGCCCCAGGGCAACCCCGCAGTTCTTC
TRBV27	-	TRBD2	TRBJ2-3	CASQWLAVPDTQYF	TGTGCCAGTCAATGGCTAGCGGTGCCAGATACGCAGTATTTT
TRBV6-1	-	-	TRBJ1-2	CASSGIAINYGYTF	TGTGCCAGCAGTGGAATAGCGATTAACTATGGCTACACCTTC
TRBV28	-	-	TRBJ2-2	CASSLEGWNTGELFF	TGTGCCAGCAGTTTGGAGGGGTGGAACACCGGGGAGCTGTTTTTT
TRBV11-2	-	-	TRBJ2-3	CASSLGSMATDTQYF	TGTGCCAGCAGCTTAGGGAGTATGGCCACAGATACGCAGTATTTT
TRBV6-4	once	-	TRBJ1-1	CASSDPPLHRRGSTEAFF	TGTGCCAGCAGTGACCCCCCACTCCATCGGCGAGGGAGCACTGAAGCTTTCTTT
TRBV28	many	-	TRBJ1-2	CASSSQGPYGYTF	TGTGCCAGCAGTTCTCAGGGCCCCTATGGCTACACCTTC
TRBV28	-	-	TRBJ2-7	CASSSPEGHFSYEQYF	TGTGCCAGCAGTTCCCCAGAAGGACACTTCTCCTACGAGCAGTACTTC
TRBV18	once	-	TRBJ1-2	CASSPPGSGYGYTF	TGTGCCAGCTCACCCCCAGGGTCGGGCTATGGCTACACCTTC
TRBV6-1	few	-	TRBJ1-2	CASSRDTWYGYTF	TGTGCCAGCAGTCGGGACACCTGGTATGGCTACACCTTC
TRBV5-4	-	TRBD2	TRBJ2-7	CASSGGDSSYEQYF	TGTGCCAGCAGCGGGGGGGATAGCTCCTACGAGCAGTACTTC
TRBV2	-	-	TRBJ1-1	CASSEARGNTEAFF	TGTGCCAGCAGTGAAGCCAGGGGGAACACTGAAGCTTTCTTT
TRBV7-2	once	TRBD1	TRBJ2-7	CASSSTQGIGTGYEQYF	TGTGCCAGCAGCTCCACCCAGGGGATCGGGACAGGCTACGAGCAGTACTTC
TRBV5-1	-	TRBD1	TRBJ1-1	CASTLEGQGNTEAFF	TGCGCCAGCACCCTGGAGGGACAGGGGAACACTGAAGCTTTCTTT
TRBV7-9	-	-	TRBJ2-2	CASSSIGELFF	TGTGCCAGCAGCTCTATCGGGGAGCTGTTTTTT
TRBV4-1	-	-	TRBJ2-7	CASSQERSSYEQYF	TGCGCCAGCAGCCAAGAAAGGAGCTCCTACGAGCAGTACTTC
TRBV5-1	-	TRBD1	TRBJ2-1	CASSLGDRAVNEQFF	TGCGCCAGCAGCTTGGGGGACAGGGCTGTCAATGAGCAGTTCTTC
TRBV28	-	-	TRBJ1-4	CASSLSGIVEKLFF	TGTGCCAGCAGTTTATCAGGGATCGTAGAAAAACTGTTTTTT
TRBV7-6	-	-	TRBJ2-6	CASSPQVGGVGANVLTF	TGTGCCAGCAGCCCCCAGGTTGGAGGGGTTGGGGCCAACGTCCTGACTTTC
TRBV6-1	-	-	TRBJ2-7	CASSEETASDEQYF	TGTGCCAGCAGTGAAGAGACAGCCTCCGACGAGCAGTACTTC
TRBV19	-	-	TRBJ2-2	CASSNFGTGWDTGELFF	TGTGCCAGTAGTAATTTCGGTACGGGGTGGGACACCGGGGAGCTGTTTTTT
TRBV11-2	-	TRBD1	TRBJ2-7	CASSWAAGQGDLYEQYF	TGTGCCAGCAGCTGGGCCGCCGGACAGGGTGACCTTTACGAGCAGTACTTC
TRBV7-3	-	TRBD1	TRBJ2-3	CASSPRQGSTDTQYF	TGTGCCAGCAGCCCACGACAGGGGAGCACAGATACGCAGTATTTT
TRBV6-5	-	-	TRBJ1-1	CASSRVTEAFF	TGTGCCAGCAGCAGGGTTACTGAAGCTTTCTTT
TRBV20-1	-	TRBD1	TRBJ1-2	CIPPTGGGYTF	TGCATTCCCCCGACAGGGGGTGGCTACACCTTC
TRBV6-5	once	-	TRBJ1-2	CASSYSEGLSYGYTF	TGTGCCAGCAGTTACTCCGAGGGCCTAAGCTATGGCTACACCTTC
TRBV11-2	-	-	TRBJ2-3	CASSSIAERTDTQYF	TGTGCCAGCAGCTCAATAGCGGAACGCACAGATACGCAGTATTTT
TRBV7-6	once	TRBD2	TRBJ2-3	CASSLASGGADTQYF	TGTGCCAGCAGCTTAGCGAGCGGGGGGGCCGATACGCAGTATTTT
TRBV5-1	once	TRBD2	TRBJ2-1	CASSPGTSGGAVREQFF	TGCGCCAGCAGCCCCGGGACTAGCGGGGGGGCTGTACGTGAGCAGTTCTTC
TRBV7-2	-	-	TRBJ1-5	CASSLGTQGNQPQHF	TGTGCCAGCAGCTTAGGGACTCAGGGGAATCAGCCCCAGCATTTT
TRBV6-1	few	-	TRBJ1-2	CASSERHHYGYTF	TGTGCCAGCAGTGAGAGACATCACTATGGCTACACCTTC
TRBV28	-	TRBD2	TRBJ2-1	CASSPLPWRGGRSSYNEQFF	TGTGCCAGCAGTCCCCTTCCCTGGCGGGGGGGTCGAAGCTCCTACAATGAGCAGTTCTTC
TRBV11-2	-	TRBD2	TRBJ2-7	CASSLDRSGLATLNYEQYF	TGTGCCAGCAGCTTAGATCGGTCGGGACTAGCAACCCTAAACTACGAGCAGTACTTC
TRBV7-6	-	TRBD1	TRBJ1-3	CASSLSQGAGNTIYF	TGTGCCAGCAGCTTGTCGCAGGGGGCGGGAAACACCATATATTTT
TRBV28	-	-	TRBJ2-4	CASSLRERAKNIQYF	TGTGCCAGCAGTTTGAGGGAGAGGGCCAAAAACATTCAGTACTTC
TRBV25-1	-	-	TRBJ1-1	CASSIREGSTEAFF	TGTGCCAGCAGTATCCGGGAAGGGTCCACTGAAGCTTTCTTT
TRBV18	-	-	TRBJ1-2	CASSPNTDSDGYTF	TGTGCCAGCTCACCCAATACGGACAGTGATGGCTACACCTTC
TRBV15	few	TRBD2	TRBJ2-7	CATSSPGLAGPEQYF	TGTGCCACCAGCAGCCCGGGACTAGCGGGGCCCGAGCAGTACTTC
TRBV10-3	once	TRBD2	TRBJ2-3	CAISPAGTSGGPRDTQYF	TGTGCCATCAGTCCGGCGGGAACTAGCGGGGGGCCGAGAGATACGCAGTATTTT
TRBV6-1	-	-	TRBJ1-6	CASSVQSGISSYNSPLHF	TGTGCCAGCAGTGTACAGTCAGGGATTAGCTCCTATAATTCACCCCTCCACTTT
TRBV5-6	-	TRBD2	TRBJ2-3	CASSLGGLADTDTQYF	TGTGCCAGCAGCTTGGGTGGACTAGCGGACACAGATACGCAGTATTTT
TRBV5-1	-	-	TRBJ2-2	CASSPIPGVYTGELFF	TGCGCCAGCAGCCCAATTCCGGGGGTTTACACCGGGGAGCTGTTTTTT
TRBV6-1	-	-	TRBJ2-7	CASSVTEISYEQYF	TGTGCCAGCAGTGTGACAGAAATCTCCTACGAGCAGTACTTC
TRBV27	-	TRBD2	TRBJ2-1	CASTTSGDREQFF	TGTGCCAGCACAACTAGCGGGGATCGGGAGCAGTTCTTC
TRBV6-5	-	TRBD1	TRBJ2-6	CASSQTGDGANVLTF	TGTGCCAGCAGCCAAACAGGGGACGGGGCCAACGTCCTGACTTTC
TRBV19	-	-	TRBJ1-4	CAARGGTTNEKLFF	TGTGCCGCGCGGGGGGGTACGACTAATGAAAAACTGTTTTTT
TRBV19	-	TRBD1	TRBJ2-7	CASMGRGRYEQYF	TGTGCCAGTATGGGCAGGGGGCGCTACGAGCAGTACTTC